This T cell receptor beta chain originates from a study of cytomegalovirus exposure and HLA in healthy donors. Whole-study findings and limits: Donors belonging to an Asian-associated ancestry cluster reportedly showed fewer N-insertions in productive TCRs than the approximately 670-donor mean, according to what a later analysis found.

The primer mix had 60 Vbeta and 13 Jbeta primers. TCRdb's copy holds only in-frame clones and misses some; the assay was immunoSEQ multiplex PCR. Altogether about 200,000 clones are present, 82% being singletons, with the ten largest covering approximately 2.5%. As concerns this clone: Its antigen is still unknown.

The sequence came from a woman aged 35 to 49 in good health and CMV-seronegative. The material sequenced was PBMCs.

In DNA, the CDR3 is TGTGCCAGCAGTCTGAGGGTAGCCAAAAACATTCAGTACTTC. Amino acid sequence: CASSLRVAKNIQYF. The J gene is TRBJ2-4, the V gene TRBV28; D might be TRBD2 (5 bases). V was cut by 5 bases and J by 0 bases, with 8 bases left in between. Germline CDR1 MDHEN, CDR2 SYDVKM. This CDR3 is 14 amino acids long.